The source of this T cell receptor beta chain is a study of T-cell memory formation after mild COVID-19. Study details: TCR clusters mostly belonged to single donors. Findings of the study overall: Certain responding clones were present in pre-infection memory, suggesting participation of cross-reactive memory.

MiXCR, applied by TCRdb to the 5' RACE reads, yields one record per CDR3 protein. The sample consists of about 600,000 distinct CDR3 sequences, approximately 21% of them appearing once. Germline V lookup: CDR1 SEHNR, CDR2 FQNEAQ (reference sequence). The CDR3 sequence is 17 residues long. V gave up 3 bases and J gave up 4 bases; unmatched junction bases: 10. The table lists this clonotype with a few counts. Its antigen is still unknown. The source of this sequence is an adult woman who had mild COVID-19 (a few samples of this study predate the infection). Cell type and time point are not known. Specimen: PBMCs or a T cell subset sorted from them (not recorded which). The chain couples TRBV7-9 to TRBJ2-2; 8 nucleotides match TRBD1. The CDR3 nucleotides read TGTGCCAGCAGCTTCTCGCTGGACAGGGTGGTCACCGGGGAGCTGTTTTTT. Translating gives CASSFSLDRVVTGELFF.